Presented here are 29 T cell receptor beta chains from one specimen sequenced in a study of cytomegalovirus exposure and HLA in healthy donors. Use of 60 Vbeta and 13 Jbeta primers characterized the PCR. The repertoire was sequenced with immunoSEQ multiplex PCR; TCRdb's copy has only in-frame clones and lacks some. The sample lists some 110,000 clones, approximately 76% occurring once. Material for sequencing was PBMCs. Receptors were obtained from a man aged 45 to 65 in good health and CMV-seropositive.

The chain combines TRBV5-6 with TRBJ1-6, with D tentatively TRBD1 (6 bases). The germline V gene has CDR1 SGHDT and CDR2 YYEEEE. Trimming took 4 bases from V and 7 from J, leaving 12 bases between them. The CDR3 spans 14 residues. The CDR3 region is CASSPRQVNSPLHF. CDR3 nucleotide sequence: TGTGCCAGCAGCCCTCGACAGGTGAATTCACCCCTCCACTTT.

V and J are TRBV28 and TRBJ1-2, with D perhaps TRBD1 (6 bases). The germline V gene has CDR1 MDHEN and CDR2 SYDVKM. The CDR3 is made up of 15 amino acids. Trimming removed 2 bases from V and 6 bases from J, with 16 bases in between. CDR3 in DNA: TGTGCCAGCAGTTTAGGGACCGGGACACCCGATGGCTACACCTTC. Its protein product is CASSLGTGTPDGYTF.

J is TRBJ1-4 and V is TRBV7-2, with D possibly TRBD1 on 6 matching bases. This CDR3 contains 15 residues. Trimming removed 3 bases at V and 4 bases at J, with 12 bases between. The V gene's germline CDR1 is SGHTA and CDR2 FQGNSA. CDR3 sequence reads: CASSFNRAYNEKLFF. DNA for the CDR3: TGTGCCAGCAGCTTCAACAGGGCATATAATGAAAAACTGTTTTTT.

The chain carries TRBV4-1 and TRBJ1-1; possibly TRBD1 for D (5 bases). This CDR3 is 16 amino acids long. V shed 1 base and J shed 1 base, with 13 bases lying between them. Germline V lookup: CDR1 MGHRA, CDR2 YSYEKL. The CDR3 reads CASSQGGGRRNTEAFF. As DNA, the CDR3 is TGCGCCAGCAGCCAAGGGGGGGGACGCAGGAACACTGAAGCTTTCTTT.

As DNA, the CDR3 is TGCGCCAGCAGTTCCGGAACAGGGTTTAACACTGAAGCTTTCTTT. The encoded protein is CASSSGTGFNTEAFF. The J gene is TRBJ1-1, the V gene TRBV10-1; TRBD1 might be the D (6 bases). Germline assignment: CDR1 WNHNN and CDR2 SYGVQD (reference sequence). V shed 5 bases and J shed 2 bases, with 15 bases lying between them. The CDR3 sequence is 15 residues long.

The chain combines TRBV11-3 with TRBJ2-5; a possible D gene is TRBD2 (6 bases). Trimming stripped 3 bases from V and 5 bases from J, with 13 bases between. Germline V CDR1 and CDR2: SGHNT, YENEEA. The CDR3 runs 14 residues. The CDR3 DNA reads TGTGCCAGCAGCTTTGGGGCGGGGTCGGAGACCCAGTACTTC. Translation gives CASSFGAGSETQYF.

The DNA of the CDR3 is TGTGCCAGCAGCTTAGAGGAGGGGCAGCCCCAGCATTTT. It specifies CASSLEEGQPQHF. The chain employs TRBV7-8 and TRBJ1-5; D may be TRBD1 (5 bases). V was cut by 1 base and J by 7 bases, with 8 bases left in between. CDR1 and CDR2 from the germline V gene are SGHVS and FQNEAQ. The length of the CDR3 is 13 residues.

This clone was found a few times. CDR3 DNA: TGCGCCAGCAGCCAACCCGGGACAGGGGGCCAGCAGCCCCAGCATTTT. Its translation is CASSQPGTGGQQPQHF. V and J are TRBV4-3 and TRBJ1-5; TRBD1 matches 12 bases. Germline CDR1 LGHNA, CDR2 YSLEER. The CDR3 sequence is 16 residues long. V shed 2 bases, J shed 7 bases, and the junction held 6 bases outside the gene matches.

The chain carries TRBV6-6 and TRBJ2-5; possible D gene TRBD2, 5 bases. Between the trimmed V and J ends, which lost 0 bases and 4 bases, there was a span of 15 bases. Germline lookup yields CDR1 MNHNY and CDR2 SVGAGI (reference sequence). This CDR3 spans 16 amino acids. In DNA, the CDR3 is TGTGCCAGCAGTTACTCGAGGGCTCCAGGAGGAGAGACCCAGTACTTC. It codes for CASSYSRAPGGETQYF.

The V and J genes are TRBV7-2 and TRBJ2-3; TRBD1 might be the D (6 bases). Germline loops: CDR1 SGHTA, CDR2 FQGNSA. The V gene lost 6 bases and the J gene lost 3 bases, with 16 bases spanning the gap. The length of the CDR3 is 15 residues. The CDR3 sequence is CASRGSGQRTDTQYF. CDR3 DNA: TGTGCCAGCAGGGGCTCTGGACAGAGGACAGATACGCAGTATTTT.

V usage is TRBV28 and J usage is TRBJ1-5; 8 positions match TRBD1. The CDR3 covers 18 residues. The germline gives CDR1 MDHEN, CDR2 SYDVKM. V shed 5 bases and J 2 bases; nucleotides not matched to a gene: 14. The CDR3 coding sequence is TGTGCCAGCAGTCCTGGGGACAGGTTAAGTGGCGGCAATCAGCCCCAGCATTTT. This codes for CASSPGDRLSGGNQPQHF. Looking up the rest from reference TRBV28 and TRBJ1-5 gives the full variable domain: DVKVTQSSRYLVKRTGEKVFLECVQDMDHENMFWYRQDPGLGLRLIYFSYDVKMKEKGDIPEGYSVSREKKERFSLILESASTNQTSMYLCASSPGDRLSGGNQPQHFGDGTRLSIL.

This clone was detected once. The CDR3 DNA is TGTGCCAGCAGTGATCTTGGACACCTACCATATGGCTACACCTTC. It translates to CASSDLGHLPYGYTF. The V call is TRBV6-1, the J call TRBJ1-2, with a tentative D call TRBD1 (5 bases). Between the trimmed V and J ends, which lost 3 bases and 5 bases, there was a span of 16 bases. From germline, CDR1 is MNHNS and CDR2 SASEGT. The CDR3 covers 15 residues.

The chain combines TRBV10-3 with TRBJ1-4; D gene unclear. Germline assignment: CDR1 ENHRY and CDR2 SYGVKD. The CDR3 consists of 12 residues. Trimming stripped 3 bases from V and 7 bases from J, with 6 bases between. Here the CDR3 reads CAISDRGEKLFF. In nucleotides, the CDR3 is TGTGCCATCAGTGATCGGGGTGAAAAACTGTTTTTT.

This chain connects TRBV4-3 to TRBJ2-3; 9 bases match TRBD2. Trimming at V came to 1 base and at J to 0 bases, leaving 11 bases not matched to a gene. There are 19 residues in the CDR3. The germline V gene encodes CDR1 LGHNA and CDR2 YSLEER. The CDR3 DNA sequence: TGCGCCAGCAGCCAAGTGGTAGCGGGAGCCGACACTAGCACAGATACGCAGTATTTT. It translates to CASSQVVAGADTSTDTQYF.

The chain is built from TRBV6-6 and TRBJ1-6; 7 nucleotides agree with TRBD1. Germline values: CDR1 MNHNY, CDR2 SVGAGI (reference sequence). This CDR3 comprises 14 residues. V gave up 5 bases and J gave up 6 bases; unmatched junction bases: 4. The CDR3 nucleotides are TGTGCCAGCAGTACCACAGGGGCTAATTCACCCCTCCACTTT. This gives the protein CASSTTGANSPLHF.

The CDR3 bases are TGTGCCAGCAGTCACCCGGAGAGGGGGGGTACAGATACGCAGTATTTT. Its translation: CASSHPERGGTDTQYF. The chain recombines TRBV27 with TRBJ2-3; perhaps TRBD2 as D (7 bases). Germline V gene data show CDR1 as MNHEY and CDR2 as SMNVEV (reference sequence). The V and J ends lost 5 bases and 3 bases respectively, with 18 bases between them. The CDR3 is 16 amino acids.

J is TRBJ1-1 and V is TRBV4-1, with D possibly being TRBD1 (5 bases). Germline assignment: CDR1 MGHRA and CDR2 YSYEKL. The CDR3 is made up of 14 amino acids. Trimming stripped 1 base from V and 1 base from J, with 7 bases between. CDR3 DNA: TGCGCCAGCAGCCAAGTAGGGGAGAACACTGAAGCTTTCTTT. Its translation is CASSQVGENTEAFF.

The CDR3 sequence: CASSSQDIQGEAFF. CDR3 coding DNA: TGTGCCAGCAGTTCACAGGATATACAGGGGGAAGCTTTCTTT. The V call is TRBV6-6, the J call TRBJ1-1; TRBD1 matches at 7 bases. V trimming: 4 bases; J trimming: 8 bases; junction bases outside the gene matches: 10. The CDR3 covers 14 residues. The V gene's germline CDR1 is MNHNY and CDR2 SVGAGI (reference sequence).

The chain recombines TRBV6-5 with TRBJ1-6; D unresolved. Germline values: CDR1 MNHEY, CDR2 SVGAGI. This CDR3 region has 14 residues. The germline V and J ends were trimmed by 6 bases and 6 bases, with 12 bases remaining between them. CDR3 bases: TGTGCCAGCAGCCCTCCCGGGAGTAATTCACCCCTCCACTTT. This gives the protein CASSPPGSNSPLHF.

The chain links TRBV10-2 to TRBJ2-7; the match to TRBD1 covers 9 bases. The junction had 7 bases not matched to a gene; V was cut back by 6 bases and J by 7 bases. CDR1 and CDR2 from the germline V gene are WSHSY and SAAADI. This CDR3 is 13 amino acids long. DNA for the CDR3: TGCGCCAGCAGCCCGGGACAGGGCTTAGAGCAGTACTTC. It translates to CASSPGQGLEQYF.

The chain links TRBV5-4 to TRBJ2-7, with 7 bases aligning to TRBD2. V trimming: 4 bases; J trimming: 0 bases; junction bases outside the gene matches: 1. The germline CDR1 and CDR2 sequences are SGHNT and YYREEE (reference sequence). The CDR3 runs 13 residues. The CDR3 DNA reads TGTGCCAGCAGCCGGGACTACTCCTACGAGCAGTACTTC. It translates to CASSRDYSYEQYF.

This clone was recorded a few times. For the CDR3, the DNA is TGCGCCAGCAGGGAGACAAGCTACGAGCAGTACTTC. Residues: CASRETSYEQYF. This rearrangement joins TRBV10-2 to TRBJ2-7; D is undetermined. The CDR3 runs 12 residues. Germline V gene sequence: CDR1 WSHSY, CDR2 SAAADI. The germline V and J ends were trimmed by 6 bases and 3 bases, with 9 bases remaining between them.

Only a few counts were recorded for this clone. The V and J genes are TRBV9 and TRBJ1-3; no firm D call. Germline lookup yields CDR1 SGDLS and CDR2 YYNGEE. The CDR3 runs to 19 residues. V was clipped by 3 bases and J by 0 bases, with 22 bases between them. CDR3 nucleotide sequence: TGTGCCAGCAGCGCCCACCCGGGGAGGCGCATGAGCTCTGGAAACACCATATATTTT. Protein: CASSAHPGRRMSSGNTIYF.

The chain combines TRBV4-3 with TRBJ1-2; maybe TRBD1 (5 bases). Deletions cut 0 bases from V and 1 base from J, with 9 bases between. The CDR3 contains 15 residues. Germline CDR1 and CDR2: LGHNA and YSLEER. The CDR3 DNA follows: TGCGCCAGCAGCCAAGAGGAGACAGTTAACTATGGCTACACCTTC. Protein sequence: CASSQEETVNYGYTF.

The rearrangement links TRBV11-2 to TRBJ2-1; possible D gene TRBD2, 6 bases. Germline V lookup: CDR1 SGHAT, CDR2 FQNNGV. This CDR3 region has 16 residues. Between the trimmed V and J ends, which lost 4 bases and 2 bases, there was a span of 15 bases. Here the CDR3 reads CASSSLSGAAYNEQFF. In nucleotides, the CDR3 is TGTGCCAGCAGCTCCCTTAGCGGTGCCGCCTACAATGAGCAGTTCTTC.

The chain employs TRBV5-6 and TRBJ2-3; a weak D match, TRBD2 (6 bases). The V and J ends lost 7 bases and 0 bases respectively, with 12 bases between them. CDR3 size: 14 residues. Germline V gives CDR1 SGHDT, CDR2 YYEEEE. The CDR3 here is CASGGGFSTDTQYF. Written as DNA, the CDR3 is TGTGCCAGCGGGGGAGGTTTTAGCACAGATACGCAGTATTTT. The full variable domain, completed using reference TRBV5-6 and TRBJ2-3, is DAGVTQSPTHLIKTRGQQVTLRCSPKSGHDTVSWYQQALGQGPQFIFQYYEEEERQRGNFPDRFSGHQFPNYSSELNVNALLLGDSALYLCASGGGFSTDTQYFGPGTRLTVL.

This clone was seen a single time. The V gene is TRBV7-2, the J gene TRBJ2-3; TRBD1 agrees at 7 bases. V shed 5 bases and J 2 bases; nucleotides not matched to a gene: 10. Germline assignment: CDR1 SGHTA and CDR2 FQGNSA. This CDR3 comprises 16 residues. Here the CDR3 reads CASSRLPGQPTDTQYF. In nucleotides, the CDR3 is TGTGCCAGCAGCCGGCTCCCGGGACAGCCCACAGATACGCAGTATTTT.

The gene calls are TRBV5-1 and TRBJ2-5, with 8 nucleotides matching TRBD2. The CDR3 length is 16 residues. V was pared by 2 bases and J by 1 base, with 7 bases of the junction left unmatched. In germline, CDR1 is SGHRS, CDR2 YFSETQ. The DNA of the CDR3 is TGCGCCAGCAGCTTAGCGGGAGCGCCGGGCCAAGAGACCCAGTACTTC. This encodes CASSLAGAPGQETQYF.

The V call is TRBV10-3, the J call TRBJ2-1; possibly TRBD2 for D (5 bases). This CDR3 comprises 18 residues. Trimming removed 2 bases from V and 0 bases from J, with 17 bases in between. Per the germline V gene, CDR1 is ENHRY and CDR2 is SYGVKD. The CDR3 region is CAISEPIPSGPSYNEQFF. CDR3 nucleotide sequence: TGTGCCATCAGTGAGCCGATCCCGAGCGGACCCTCCTACAATGAGCAGTTCTTC.